A selection of T cell receptor beta chains follows, all from one sample in a study of blood T cell repertoires in COVID-19. The assay was immunoSEQ multiplex PCR, and TCRdb's table has in-frame clones only and misses some. The table has roughly 380,000 clones, around nine tenths seen once. The sample comprised peripheral blood. Receptors originate from a woman aged 40 to 55 with COVID-19, enrolled during active disease. Each CDR3 is given with its conserved first and last residue. The D gene is left open where the match is weak. Some rows have no size entry. The others give once, few or many, or a class for an expanded clone.

- TRBJ1-3 - TRBV5-1 TGCGCCAGCAGGTCTGTTGGGAGCTCTGGAAACACCATATATTTT CASRSVGSSGNTIYF
TRBD2 TRBJ2-7 - TRBV10-3 TGTGCCATCAGCCGGGCTAGCGGGGCCTACGAGCAGTACTTC CAISRASGAYEQYF
- TRBJ1-3 - TRBV19 TGTGCCAGTAGTGACCGACAGGAAAGCTCTGGAAACACCATATATTTT CASSDRQESSGNTIYF
TRBD1 TRBJ1-1 few TRBV6-1 TGTGCCAGCAGTGAAGCATTGGGGGGACAGGGGTGTTTCTTT CASSEALGGQGCFF
- TRBJ2-7 few TRBV5-1 TGCGCCAGCAGCTTGAGGGACCTGGGGGGAGAGCAGTACTTC CASSLRDLGGEQYF
TRBD1 TRBJ1-1 - TRBV7-9 TGTGCCAGCAGCCCGGGACAGGGCACTGAAGCTTTCTTT CASSPGQGTEAFF
- TRBJ1-5 - TRBV6-2/TRBV6-3 TGTGCCAGCAGCCCTTGGCGGGGGCATAGCAATCAGCCCCAGCATTTT CASSPWRGHSNQPQHF
TRBD1 TRBJ2-7 - TRBV7-6 TGTGCCAGCAGCGCGGACAGGGGGTACCACGAGCAGTACTTC CASSADRGYHEQYF
- TRBJ2-7 few TRBV28 TGTGCCAGCAGTTCTCGCCCCCAGGATGGGGAGCAGTACTTC CASSSRPQDGEQYF
- TRBJ1-1 - TRBV1 TGCACCAGCAGCCAAGAGTCGGAGGGGAGGACTGAAGCTTTCTTT CTSSQESEGRTEAFF
TRBD1 TRBJ1-6 many TRBV11-2 TGTGCCAGCAGCTTAGGGCGGGGGACAGGAAGGTCACCCCTCCACTTT CASSLGRGTGRSPLHF
- TRBJ1-1 - TRBV7-9 TGTGCCAGCAGTTCTCCAACGGGAAACAACATGAACACTGAAGCTTTCTTT CASSSPTGNNMNTEAFF
- TRBJ1-2 - TRBV28 TGTGCCAGCAGTACGCCTACAGAGGGTGGCTACACCTTC CASSTPTEGGYTF
TRBD1 TRBJ1-6 - TRBV6-5 TGTGCCAGCAAAACGTGGGGACAGGGACATTCACCCCTCCACTTT CASKTWGQGHSPLHF
- TRBJ1-6 - TRBV25-1 TGTGCCAGCAGAGACAGCTCCTATAATTCACCCCTCCACTTT CASRDSSYNSPLHF
- TRBJ1-5 few TRBV28 TGTGCCAGCAGACCACCACTTAGCAATCAGCCCCAGCATTTT CASRPPLSNQPQHF
- TRBJ1-1 - TRBV5-1 TGCGCCAGCAGAGTCACACCCCCTGGCACTGAAGCTTTCTTT CASRVTPPGTEAFF
- TRBJ1-2 - TRBV10-3 TGTGCCATCAGTGAGTCGATCGTAACAGGAGACTTCTATGGCTACACCTTC CAISESIVTGDFYGYTF
- TRBJ1-1 - TRBV9 TGTGCCAGCAGCGTCCGAGGGGGTACCACTGAAGCTTTCTTT CASSVRGGTTEAFF
- TRBJ1-5 - TRBV3-1/TRBV3-2 TGTGCCAGCAGCCAAGCCTCAGGGGCACCCCAGCCCCAGCATTTT CASSQASGAPQPQHF
- TRBJ1-5 - TRBV6-6 TGTGCCAGCACTAGCTCGGGGGAGAGCGGTCAGCCCCAGCATTTT CASTSSGESGQPQHF
- TRBJ1-2 - TRBV27 TGTGCCAGCAGTTTATCCCCGGGGGGAGGGGCGCAGAACTATGGCTACACCTTC CASSLSPGGGAQNYGYTF
- TRBJ2-1 - TRBV28 TGTGCCAGCAGTTCCTACGGGACGGGAGATTACAATGAGCAGTTCTTC CASSSYGTGDYNEQFF
- TRBJ1-2 - TRBV19 TGTGCCAGTAGCCCTCCGCCGACTTTTGGACTGTCGCCCACCTTC CASSPPPTFGLSPTF
TRBD2 TRBJ2-1 few TRBV9 TGTGCCAGCAGCGTGGGGACTAGCGGGGAGAAGTTCTTC CASSVGTSGEKFF
TRBD2 TRBJ2-7 - TRBV5-1 TGCGCCAGCAGCTTGGCCGGTGGGCTAGCGGGAGCCGAGCAGTACTTC CASSLAGGLAGAEQYF